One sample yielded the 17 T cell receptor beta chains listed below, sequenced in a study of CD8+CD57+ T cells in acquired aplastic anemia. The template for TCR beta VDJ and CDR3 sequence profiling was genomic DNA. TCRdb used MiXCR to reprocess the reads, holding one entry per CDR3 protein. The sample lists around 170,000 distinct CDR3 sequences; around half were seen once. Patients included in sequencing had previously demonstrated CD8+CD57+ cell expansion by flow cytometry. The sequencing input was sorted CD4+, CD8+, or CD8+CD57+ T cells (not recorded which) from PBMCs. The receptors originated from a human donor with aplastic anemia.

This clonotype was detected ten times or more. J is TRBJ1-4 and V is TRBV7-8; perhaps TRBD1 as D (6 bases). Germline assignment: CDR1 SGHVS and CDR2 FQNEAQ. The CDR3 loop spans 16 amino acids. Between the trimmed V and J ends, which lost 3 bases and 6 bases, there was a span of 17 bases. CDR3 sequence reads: CASSLGPTGIDEKLFF. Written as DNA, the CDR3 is TGTGCCAGCAGCTTGGGGCCTACAGGGATAGATGAAAAACTGTTTTTT.

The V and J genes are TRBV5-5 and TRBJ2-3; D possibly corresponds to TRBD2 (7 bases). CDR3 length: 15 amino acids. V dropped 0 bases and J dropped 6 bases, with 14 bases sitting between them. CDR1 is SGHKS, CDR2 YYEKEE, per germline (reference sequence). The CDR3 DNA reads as TGTGCCAGCAGCTTGGGGACAGACGGGGGGGATACGCAGTATTTT. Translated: CASSLGTDGGDTQYF.

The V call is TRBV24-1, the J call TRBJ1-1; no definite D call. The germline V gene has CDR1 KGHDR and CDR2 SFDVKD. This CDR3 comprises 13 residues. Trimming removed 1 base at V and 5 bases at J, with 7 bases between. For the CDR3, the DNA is TGTGCCACCAGTGATTTTCGGGGAACTGAAGCTTTCTTT. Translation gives CATSDFRGTEAFF.

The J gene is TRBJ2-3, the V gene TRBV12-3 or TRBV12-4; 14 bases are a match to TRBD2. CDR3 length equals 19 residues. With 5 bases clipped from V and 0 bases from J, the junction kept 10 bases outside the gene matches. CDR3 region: CASSPTSGRAGRSTDTQYF. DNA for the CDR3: TGTGCCAGCAGTCCGACTAGCGGGAGGGCCGGTAGAAGCACAGATACGCAGTATTTT.

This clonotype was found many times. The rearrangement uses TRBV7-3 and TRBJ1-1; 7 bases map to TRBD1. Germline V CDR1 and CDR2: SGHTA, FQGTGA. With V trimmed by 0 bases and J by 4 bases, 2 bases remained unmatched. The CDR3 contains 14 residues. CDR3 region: CASSLTAGGTEAFF. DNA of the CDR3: TGTGCCAGCAGCTTAACGGCAGGGGGCACTGAAGCTTTCTTT.

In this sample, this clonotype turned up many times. CDR3 sequence: CASSITPMTGSETQYF. Here the CDR3 DNA reads TGTGCCAGTAGTATCACCCCCATGACAGGGTCAGAGACCCAGTACTTC. The gene calls are TRBV19 and TRBJ2-5; TRBD1 matches at 7 bases. Germline CDR1 and CDR2: LNHDA and SQIVND (reference sequence). This CDR3 is 16 amino acids long. V lost 3 bases to trimming and J lost 4 bases; unmatched junction nucleotides: 11.

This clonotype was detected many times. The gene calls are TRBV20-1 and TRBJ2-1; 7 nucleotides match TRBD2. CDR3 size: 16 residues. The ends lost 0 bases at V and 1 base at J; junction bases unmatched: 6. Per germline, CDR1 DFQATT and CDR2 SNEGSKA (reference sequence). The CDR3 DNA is TGCAGTGCTAGAGAGGGGGGAGCGGGATCCTACAATGAGCAGTTCTTC. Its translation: CSAREGGAGSYNEQFF.

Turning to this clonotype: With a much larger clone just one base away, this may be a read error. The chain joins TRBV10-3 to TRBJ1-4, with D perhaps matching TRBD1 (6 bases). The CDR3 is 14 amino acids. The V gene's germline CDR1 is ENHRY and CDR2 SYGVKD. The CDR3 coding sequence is TGTGCCACCAGTGTGGCAGGGGTCCATGAAAAACTGTTTTTT. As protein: CATSVAGVHEKLFF.

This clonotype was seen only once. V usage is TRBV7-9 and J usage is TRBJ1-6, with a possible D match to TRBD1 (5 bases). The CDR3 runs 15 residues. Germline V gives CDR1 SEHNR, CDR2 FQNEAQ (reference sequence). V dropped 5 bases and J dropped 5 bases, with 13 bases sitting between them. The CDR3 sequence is CASSQPGTDNSPLHF. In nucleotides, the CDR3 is TGTGCCAGCAGCCAGCCCGGGACTGATAATTCACCCCTCCACTTT.

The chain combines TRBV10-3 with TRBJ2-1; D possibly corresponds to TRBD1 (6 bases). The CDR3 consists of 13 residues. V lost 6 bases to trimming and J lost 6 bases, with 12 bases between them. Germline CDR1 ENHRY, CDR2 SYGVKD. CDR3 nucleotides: TGTGCCATCAGAGACAGGAGGACCAATGAGCAGTTCTTC. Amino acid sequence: CAIRDRRTNEQFF.

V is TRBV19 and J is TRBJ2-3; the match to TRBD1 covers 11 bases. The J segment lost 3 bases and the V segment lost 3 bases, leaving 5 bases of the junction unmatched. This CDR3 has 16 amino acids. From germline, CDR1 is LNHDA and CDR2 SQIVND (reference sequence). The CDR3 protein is CASSIGTGGGTDTQYF. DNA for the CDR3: TGTGCCAGTAGTATCGGGACAGGGGGAGGAACAGATACGCAGTATTTT.

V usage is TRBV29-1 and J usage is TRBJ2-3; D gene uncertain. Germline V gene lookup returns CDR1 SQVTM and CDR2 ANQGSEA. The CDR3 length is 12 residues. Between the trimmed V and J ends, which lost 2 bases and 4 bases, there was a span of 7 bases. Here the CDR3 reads CSVEKSSDTQYF. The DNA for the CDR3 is TGCAGCGTTGAAAAGTCCTCAGATACGCAGTATTTT.

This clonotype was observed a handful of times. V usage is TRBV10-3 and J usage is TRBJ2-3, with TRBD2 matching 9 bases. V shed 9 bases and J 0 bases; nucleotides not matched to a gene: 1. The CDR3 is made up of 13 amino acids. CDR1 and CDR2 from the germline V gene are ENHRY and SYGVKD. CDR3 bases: TGTGCCATGGGGACTAGCAGCACAGATACGCAGTATTTT. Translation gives CAMGTSSTDTQYF.

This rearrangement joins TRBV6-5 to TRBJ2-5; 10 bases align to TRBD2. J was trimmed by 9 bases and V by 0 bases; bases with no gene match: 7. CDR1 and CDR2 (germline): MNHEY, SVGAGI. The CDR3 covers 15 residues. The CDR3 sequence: CASSYSGLAGVSQYF. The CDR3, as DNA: TGTGCCAGCAGTTACTCAGGGCTAGCGGGGGTGTCCCAGTACTTC.

CDR3 sequence reads: CALKPPAASEKLFF. CDR3 sequence (DNA): TGTGCCTTGAAACCCCCGGCGGCGAGTGAAAAACTGTTTTTT. The V and J genes are TRBV30 and TRBJ1-4, with D unresolved. The CDR3 spans 14 residues. The V and J ends lost 7 bases and 7 bases respectively, with 19 bases between them. CDR1 is GTSNPN and CDR2 is SVGIG in the germline V gene (reference sequence).

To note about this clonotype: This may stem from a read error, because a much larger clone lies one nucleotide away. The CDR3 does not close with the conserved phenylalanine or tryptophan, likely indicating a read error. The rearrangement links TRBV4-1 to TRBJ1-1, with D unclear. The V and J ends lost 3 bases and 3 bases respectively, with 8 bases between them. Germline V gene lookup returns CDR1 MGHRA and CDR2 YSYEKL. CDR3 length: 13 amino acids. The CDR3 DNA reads TGCGCCAGCAGCCACCCCCGGGACACTGAAGCTTTCCTT. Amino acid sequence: CASSHPRDTEAFL.

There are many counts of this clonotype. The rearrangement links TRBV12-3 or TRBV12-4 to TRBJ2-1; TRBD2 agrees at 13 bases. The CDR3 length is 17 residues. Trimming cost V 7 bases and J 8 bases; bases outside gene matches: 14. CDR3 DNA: TGTGCCAGCACCCCCTCAGCAGGACTAGCGGGAGTAGATGAGCAGTTCTTC. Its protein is CASTPSAGLAGVDEQFF.